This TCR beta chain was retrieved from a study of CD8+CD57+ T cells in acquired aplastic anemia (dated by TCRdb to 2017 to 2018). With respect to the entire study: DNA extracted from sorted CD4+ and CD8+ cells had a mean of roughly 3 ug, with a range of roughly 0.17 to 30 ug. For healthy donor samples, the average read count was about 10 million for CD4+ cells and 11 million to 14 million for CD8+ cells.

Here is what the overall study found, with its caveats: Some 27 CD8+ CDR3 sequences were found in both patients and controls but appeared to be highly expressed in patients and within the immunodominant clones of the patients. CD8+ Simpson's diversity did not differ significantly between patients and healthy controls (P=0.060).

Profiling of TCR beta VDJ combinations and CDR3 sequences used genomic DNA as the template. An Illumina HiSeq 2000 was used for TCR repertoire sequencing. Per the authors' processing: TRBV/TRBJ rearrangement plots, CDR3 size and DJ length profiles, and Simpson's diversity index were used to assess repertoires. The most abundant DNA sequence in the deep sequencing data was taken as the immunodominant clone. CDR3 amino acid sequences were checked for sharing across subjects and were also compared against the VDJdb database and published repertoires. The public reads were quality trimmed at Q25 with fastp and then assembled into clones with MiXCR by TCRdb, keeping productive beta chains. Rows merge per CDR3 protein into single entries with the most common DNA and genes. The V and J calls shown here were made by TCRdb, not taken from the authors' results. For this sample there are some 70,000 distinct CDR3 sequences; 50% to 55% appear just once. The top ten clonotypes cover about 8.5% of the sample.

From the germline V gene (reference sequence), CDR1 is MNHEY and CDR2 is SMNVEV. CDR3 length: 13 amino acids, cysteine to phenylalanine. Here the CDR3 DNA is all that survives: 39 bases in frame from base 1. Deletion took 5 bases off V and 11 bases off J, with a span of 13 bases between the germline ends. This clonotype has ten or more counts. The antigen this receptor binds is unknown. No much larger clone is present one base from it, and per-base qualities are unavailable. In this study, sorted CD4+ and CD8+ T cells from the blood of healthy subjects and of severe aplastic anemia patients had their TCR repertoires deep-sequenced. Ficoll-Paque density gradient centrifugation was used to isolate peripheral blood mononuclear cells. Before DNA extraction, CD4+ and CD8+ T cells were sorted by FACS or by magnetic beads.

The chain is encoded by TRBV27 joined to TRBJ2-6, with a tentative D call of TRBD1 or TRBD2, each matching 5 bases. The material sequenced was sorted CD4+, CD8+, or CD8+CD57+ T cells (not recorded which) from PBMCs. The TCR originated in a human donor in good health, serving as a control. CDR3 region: CASSTGRTDVLTF. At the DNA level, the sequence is TGTGCCAGCAGTACGGGACGGACCGACGTCCTGACTTTC.